This record concerns one TCR beta chain sequence. Its antigen is currently unknown. Quantitative molecular-barcoded 5'-RACE generated the TCR beta libraries. TCRdb passed the 5' RACE reads through MiXCR, listing each CDR3 protein once. This table holds around 230,000 distinct CDR3 sequences, approximately 8% found once. The sample comes from a study of CD8 T cells in ankylosing spondylitis. Study-wide results and caveats: Prior literature has documented some motif variants in synovial fluid and blood from reactive arthritis. From matched ankylosing spondylitis synovial fluid, disease-linked clones were reportedly recovered at significantly enriched levels.

The CDR3 extends over 13 amino acids. CDR1 KGHSH and CDR2 LQKENI come from the germline V gene. V was cut by 3 bases and J by 5 bases, with 7 bases left in between. The TCR sequence derives from a female donor with ankylosing spondylitis or in good health (not recorded which). V is TRBV18 and J is TRBJ2-2; D is tentatively TRBD1 or TRBD2 (5 bases each). The source material was blood, either unsorted or a sorted T cell fraction (not recorded which). The CDR3 spells CASSPRETGELFF. CDR3 nucleotides: TGTGCCAGCTCACCCAGGGAGACCGGGGAGCTGTTTTTT. Using reference TRBV18 and TRBJ2-2 for the parts outside the CDR3, the full variable domain is NAGVMQNPRHLVRRRGQEARLRCSPMKGHSHVYWYRQLPEEGLKFMVYLQKENIIDESGMPKERFSAEFPKEGPSILRIQQVVRGDSAAYFCASSPRETGELFFGEGSRLTVL.